One sample yielded the 18 T cell receptor beta chains listed below, sequenced in a study of CD8+CD57+ T cells in acquired aplastic anemia. The authors sequenced patients whose flow cytometry had shown CD8+CD57+ cell expansion. Investigators profiled TCR beta VDJ and CDR3 from genomic DNA template. A single record per CDR3 protein comes from TCRdb applying MiXCR to the reads. Of some 200,000 distinct CDR3 sequences listed, roughly half are singletons. The sample comprised sorted CD4+, CD8+, or CD8+CD57+ T cells (not recorded which) from PBMCs. The source is a human donor with aplastic anemia.

This clonotype was observed many times. The V gene is TRBV5-1, the J gene TRBJ2-5, with TRBD1 identical over 11 bases. J gave up 4 bases and V 2 bases, and 1 base lay outside the gene matches. Germline V gene data show CDR1 as SGHRS and CDR2 as YFSETQ. The CDR3 has 14 amino acids. CDR3 amino acids: CASSLGTGGETQYF. In nucleotides, the CDR3 is TGCGCCAGCAGCTTAGGGACAGGGGGAGAGACCCAGTACTTC.

This clonotype was recorded many times. The chain links TRBV9 to TRBJ2-2; D gene uncertain. The germline V and J ends were trimmed by 4 bases and 3 bases, with 7 bases remaining between them. There are 13 residues in the CDR3. Germline CDR1 is SGDLS and CDR2 is YYNGEE. CDR3 sequence reads: CASSTGHTGELFF. The CDR3 region has the DNA TGTGCCAGCAGCACCGGTCACACCGGGGAGCTGTTTTTT.

The V call is TRBV5-1, the J call TRBJ2-1; 13 positions agree with TRBD2. Germline values: CDR1 SGHRS, CDR2 YFSETQ. The CDR3 sequence is 17 residues long. V shed 4 bases, J shed 9 bases, and the junction held 13 bases outside the gene matches. The CDR3 DNA reads TGCGCCAGCAGCCCGACGGTCCGGACTAGCGGGAGAACTGAGCAGTTCTTC. Translation gives CASSPTVRTSGRTEQFF.

Only a few counts were recorded for this clonotype. V is TRBV29-1 and J is TRBJ2-6; 10 bases are shared with TRBD1. V gave up 7 bases and J gave up 4 bases; unmatched junction bases: 10. Germline V gives CDR1 SQVTM, CDR2 ANQGSEA. The CDR3 contains 16 residues. DNA of the CDR3: TGCAGCGCGGTGGACAGGGGGTCCTCCGGGGCCAACGTCCTGACTTTC. It specifies CSAVDRGSSGANVLTF.

This chain uses TRBV7-2 with TRBJ2-7; 11 bases match TRBD2. Per germline, CDR1 SGHTA and CDR2 FQGNSA. V shed 7 bases, J shed 2 bases, and the junction held 13 bases outside the gene matches. This CDR3 region has 17 residues. CDR3 nucleotide sequence: TGTGCCAGCACCTCGGGACTAGCGGAGAAGATCGCCTACGAGCAGTACTTC. Translation: CASTSGLAEKIAYEQYF.

This clonotype was seen repeatedly, ten times or more. The CDR3 loop is CASSTTGGPSYEQYF. In nucleotides, the CDR3 is TGTGCCAGCAGTACCACTGGGGGCCCCTCCTACGAGCAGTACTTC. The V call is TRBV6-4, the J call TRBJ2-7; tentative D call: TRBD1 (6 bases). The V gene lost 5 bases and the J gene lost 0 bases, with 14 bases spanning the gap. The CDR3 is 15 amino acids. Germline V gives CDR1 MRHNA, CDR2 SNTAGT.

This clonotype was recorded many times. V is TRBV19 and J is TRBJ2-3, with D perhaps matching TRBD1 (6 bases). The CDR3 runs to 15 residues. V shed 4 bases and J shed 1 base, with 12 bases lying between them. Looked up from germline, CDR1 is LNHDA and CDR2 is SQIVND (reference sequence). The CDR3 region is CASSTVAGGTDTQYF. CDR3 coding DNA: TGTGCCAGTAGTACCGTCGCAGGGGGCACAGATACGCAGTATTTT.

The genes are TRBV19 and TRBJ1-3, with D perhaps TRBD1 (5 bases). The CDR3 extends over 16 amino acids. Trimming left V 3 bases short and J 1 base short, with 13 bases between. Germline loops: CDR1 LNHDA, CDR2 SQIVND (reference sequence). The CDR3 nucleotides read TGTGCCAGTAGTATTTATGGGGCAGGTTCTGGAAACACCATATATTTT. Its translation: CASSIYGAGSGNTIYF.

This clonotype showed up many times. J is TRBJ1-1 and V is TRBV5-1; perhaps TRBD1 as D (6 bases). CDR1 SGHRS and CDR2 YFSETQ come from the germline V gene. This CDR3 is 15 amino acids long. Deletions cut 1 base from V and 4 bases from J, with 14 bases between. The CDR3 sequence: CASSLWQGRSTEAFF. The CDR3 region has the DNA TGCGCCAGCAGCTTGTGGCAGGGGCGAAGCACTGAAGCTTTCTTT.

In this sample, this clonotype turned up many times. The chain employs TRBV25-1 and TRBJ2-7; perhaps TRBD2 as D (6 bases). CDR1 and CDR2 (germline): MGHDK, SYGVNS. Between the trimmed V and J ends, which lost 5 bases and 2 bases, there was a span of 13 bases. The CDR3 sequence is 14 residues long. The CDR3 reads CASSRGRPTYEQYF. The CDR3 DNA reads as TGTGCCAGCAGTAGAGGGAGGCCTACCTACGAGCAGTACTTC.

V usage is TRBV11-2 and J usage is TRBJ2-1; 7 positions match TRBD2. Germline-derived CDR1 and CDR2 are SGHAT and FQNNGV. The CDR3 is made up of 15 amino acids. Trimming at V came to 4 bases and at J to 4 bases, leaving 7 bases not matched to a gene. Here the CDR3 DNA reads TGTGCCAGCAGCTCCCATAGCGGGCTATACAATGAGCAGTTCTTC. This translates into CASSSHSGLYNEQFF.

The chain joins TRBV7-2 to TRBJ2-4; possible D gene TRBD2, 6 bases. Per the germline V gene, CDR1 is SGHTA and CDR2 is FQGNSA. Trimming stripped 8 bases from V and 4 bases from J, with 27 bases between. The CDR3 covers 18 residues. The CDR3 DNA follows: TGTGCCAGCTACCCTCGACCCACTAGCCCCGCTTTTAAAAACATTCAGTACTTC. This gives the protein CASYPRPTSPAFKNIQYF.

This clonotype has ten or more counts. The genes are TRBV13 and TRBJ2-7; TRBD2 matches 13 bases. This CDR3 comprises 17 residues. The V and J ends lost 4 bases and 4 bases, in that order; junction bases with no gene match: 10. Germline V gene lookup returns CDR1 PRHDT and CDR2 FYEKMQ (reference sequence). The CDR3 DNA reads as TGTGCCAGCAGCTCCACACGAATGACTAGCGGGAGGTACGAGCAGTACTTC. It translates to CASSSTRMTSGRYEQYF.

This clonotype appeared many times. The rearrangement uses TRBV6-1 and TRBJ1-2; D is ambiguous. Germline CDR1 is MNHNS and CDR2 is SASEGT. Between the trimmed V and J ends, which lost 11 bases and 7 bases, there was a span of 14 bases. The CDR3 contains 11 residues. CDR3 in DNA: TGTGCCGGGATACCCCCTCTTGGCTACACCTTC. As protein: CAGIPPLGYTF.

V gene TRBV25-1 combines with J gene TRBJ2-1; D unresolved. The CDR3 consists of 13 residues. Trimming left V 6 bases short and J 10 bases short, with 16 bases between. CDR1 and CDR2 (germline): MGHDK, SYGVNS. This CDR3 reads CASSPNNLGEQFF. CDR3 nucleotides: TGTGCCAGCAGCCCGAATAATTTGGGCGAGCAGTTCTTC.

The V and J genes are TRBV10-2 and TRBJ2-3; unclear D gene. The ends were cut back, 0 bases at V and 3 bases at J, with 10 bases in the middle. CDR3 length equals 15 residues. Germline V gene lookup returns CDR1 WSHSY and CDR2 SAAADI. This CDR3 is CASSESSESTDTQYF. The CDR3 DNA follows: TGCGCCAGCAGTGAGTCAAGCGAATCGACAGATACGCAGTATTTT.

This clonotype was counted at least ten times. The CDR3 DNA follows: TGTGCCAGTAGTAGAGGGGGTTCAGGGGCCAACGTCCTGACTTTC. Translating gives CASSRGGSGANVLTF. This sequence joins TRBV19 and TRBJ2-6; perhaps TRBD1 as D (6 bases). V dropped 4 bases and J dropped 4 bases, with 11 bases sitting between them. This CDR3 has 15 residues. CDR1 LNHDA and CDR2 SQIVND come from the germline V gene (reference sequence).

This chain joins TRBV15 and TRBJ2-1, with 7 bases lining up with TRBD2. Germline V lookup: CDR1 LNHNV, CDR2 YYDKDF (reference sequence). The CDR3 is made up of 17 amino acids. J gave up 4 bases and V 5 bases, and 14 bases lay outside the gene matches. The CDR3 loop is CATSSLLAGVQYNEQFF. CDR3 nucleotides: TGTGCCACCAGCTCCCTATTGGCGGGGGTACAGTACAATGAGCAGTTCTTC.